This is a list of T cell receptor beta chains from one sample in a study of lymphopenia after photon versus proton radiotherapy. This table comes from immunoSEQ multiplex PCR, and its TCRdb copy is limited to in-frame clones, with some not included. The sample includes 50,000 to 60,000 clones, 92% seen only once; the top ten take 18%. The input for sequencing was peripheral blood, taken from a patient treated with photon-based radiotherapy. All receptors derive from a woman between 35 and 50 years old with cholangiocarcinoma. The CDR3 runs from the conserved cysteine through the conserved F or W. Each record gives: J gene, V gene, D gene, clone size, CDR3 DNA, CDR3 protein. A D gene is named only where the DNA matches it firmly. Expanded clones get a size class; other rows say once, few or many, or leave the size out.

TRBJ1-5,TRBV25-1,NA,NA,TGTGCCAGCAGTGGGATCCGGGAGAGCGAGCCCCAGCATTTT,CASSGIRESEPQHF
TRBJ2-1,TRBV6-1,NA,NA,TGTGCCAGCAACGATGAGTTGGGGGAGCAGTTCTTC,CASNDELGEQFF
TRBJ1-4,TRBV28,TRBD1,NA,TGTGCCAGCAGTTTACTCAGGGGGAGGGATGAAAAACTGTTTTTT,CASSLLRGRDEKLFF
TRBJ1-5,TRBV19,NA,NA,TGTGCCAGTAGTATATCCCGCAATCAGCCCCAGCATTTT,CASSISRNQPQHF
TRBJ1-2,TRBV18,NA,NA,TGTGCCAGCTCATTTGAAACAGGGCTCGGCTACACCTTC,CASSFETGLGYTF
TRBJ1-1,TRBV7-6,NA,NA,TGTGCCAGCAGCCCCGACAGCGCCTCCGGAGGGGAAGCTTTCTTT,CASSPDSASGGEAFF
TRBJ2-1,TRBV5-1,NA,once,TGCGCCAGCAGCTTGGGGGGGACTGGTTTCGATGAGCAGTTCTTC,CASSLGGTGFDEQFF
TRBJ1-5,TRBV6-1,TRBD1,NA,TGTGCCAGCAGTCGACAGGGGATGGAGGGGCAGCCCCAGCATTTT,CASSRQGMEGQPQHF
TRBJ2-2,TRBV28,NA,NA,TGTGCCAGCAGACGCTTGAGCGGGGAGCTGTTTTTT,CASRRLSGELFF
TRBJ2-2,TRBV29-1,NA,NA,TGCAGCGTTGCTGGAGAAGCCGGGGAGCTGTTTTTT,CSVAGEAGELFF
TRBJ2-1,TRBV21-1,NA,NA,TGTGCCAGCAGCTCAACACAGGGGTGGACCTACAATGAGCAGTTCTTC,CASSSTQGWTYNEQFF
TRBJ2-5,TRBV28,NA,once,TGTGCCACCTCGGTACAAACGGGGACCCAGTACTTC,CATSVQTGTQYF
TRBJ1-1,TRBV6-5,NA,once,TGTGCCAGCAGTTACTCTGTCGAGAACACTGAAGCTTTCTTT,CASSYSVENTEAFF
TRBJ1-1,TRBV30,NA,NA,TGTGCCTCTTCTTTGGCCGGATATGGCGAAGCTTTCTTT,CASSLAGYGEAFF
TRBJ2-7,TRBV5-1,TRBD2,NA,TGCGCCAGCAGCTTCGGACTAGCGGGGGGAAGGGATATCTACGAGCAGTACTTC,CASSFGLAGGRDIYEQYF
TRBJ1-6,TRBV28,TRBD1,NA,TGTGCCAGCAGTCCCGGACAGGGGCGCTCTTCACCCCTCCACTTT,CASSPGQGRSSPLHF
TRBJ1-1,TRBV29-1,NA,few,TGCAGCGTTGAAGAAGGCGGTTGGGGAACTGAAGCTTTCTTT,CSVEEGGWGTEAFF
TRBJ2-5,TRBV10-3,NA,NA,TGTGCCGCGCAGGGGGGGGACAGCCAAGAGACCCAGTACTTC,CAAQGGDSQETQYF
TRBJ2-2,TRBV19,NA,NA,TGTGCCAGTACATATAGCGGATACACCGGGGAGCTGTTTTTT,CASTYSGYTGELFF
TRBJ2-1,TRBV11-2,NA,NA,TGTGCCAGCAGCTTATGGCAGGGTGGGAATGAGCAGTTCTTC,CASSLWQGGNEQFF
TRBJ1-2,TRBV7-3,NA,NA,TGTGCCAGCAGCCCATCGGGGCGCAACAGCTATGGCTACACCTTC,CASSPSGRNSYGYTF
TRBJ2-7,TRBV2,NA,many,TGTGCCAGCAGTGAGGCACAGGGACTCTCCTACGAGCAGTACTTC,CASSEAQGLSYEQYF
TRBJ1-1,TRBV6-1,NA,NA,TGTGCCAGCAGCTTAGCATTCACTGAAGCTTTCTTT,CASSLAFTEAFF